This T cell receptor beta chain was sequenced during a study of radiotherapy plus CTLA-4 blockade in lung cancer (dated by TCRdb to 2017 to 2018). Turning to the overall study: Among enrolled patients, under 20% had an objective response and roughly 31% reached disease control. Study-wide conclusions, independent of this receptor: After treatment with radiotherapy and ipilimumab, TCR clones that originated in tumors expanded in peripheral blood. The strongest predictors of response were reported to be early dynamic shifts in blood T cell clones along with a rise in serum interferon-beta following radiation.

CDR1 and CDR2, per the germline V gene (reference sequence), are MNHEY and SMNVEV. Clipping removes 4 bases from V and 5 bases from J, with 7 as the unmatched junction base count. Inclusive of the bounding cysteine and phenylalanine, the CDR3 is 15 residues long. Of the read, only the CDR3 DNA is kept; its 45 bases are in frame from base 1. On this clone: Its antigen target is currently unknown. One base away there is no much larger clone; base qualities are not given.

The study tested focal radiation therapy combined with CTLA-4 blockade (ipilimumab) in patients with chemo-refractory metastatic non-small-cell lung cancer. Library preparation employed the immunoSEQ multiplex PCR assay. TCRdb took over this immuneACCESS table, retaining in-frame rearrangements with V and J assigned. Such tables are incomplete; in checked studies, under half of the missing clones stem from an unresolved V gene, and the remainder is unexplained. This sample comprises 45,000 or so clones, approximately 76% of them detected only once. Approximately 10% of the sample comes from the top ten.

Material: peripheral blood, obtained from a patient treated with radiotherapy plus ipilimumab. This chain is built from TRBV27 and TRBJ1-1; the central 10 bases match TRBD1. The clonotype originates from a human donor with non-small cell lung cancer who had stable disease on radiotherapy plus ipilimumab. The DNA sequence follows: TGTGCCAGCAGTTCCCTAGGGACAGGGGAGACTGAAGCTTTCTTT. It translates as CASSSLGTGETEAFF.